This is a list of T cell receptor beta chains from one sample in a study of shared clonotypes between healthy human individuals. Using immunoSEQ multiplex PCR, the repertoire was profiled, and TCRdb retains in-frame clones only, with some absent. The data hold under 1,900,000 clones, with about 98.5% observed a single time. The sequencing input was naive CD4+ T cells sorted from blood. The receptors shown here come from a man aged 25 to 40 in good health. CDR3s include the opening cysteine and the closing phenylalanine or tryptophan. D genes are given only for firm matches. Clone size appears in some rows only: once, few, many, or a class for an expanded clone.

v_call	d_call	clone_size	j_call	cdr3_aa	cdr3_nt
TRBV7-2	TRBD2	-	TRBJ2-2	CASSQGLAGTGELFF	TGTGCCAGCAGCCAAGGACTAGCTGGCACCGGGGAGCTGTTTTTT
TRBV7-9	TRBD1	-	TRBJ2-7	CASSSTIQGGRQYF	TGTGCCAGCAGCTCGACAATACAGGGGGGACGGCAGTACTTC
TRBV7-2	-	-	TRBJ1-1	CASSSLDTEAFF	TGTGCCAGCAGCTCGCTGGACACTGAAGCTTTCTTT
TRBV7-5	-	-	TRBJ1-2	CARKVGKTYGYTF	TGTGCCAGAAAAGTAGGAAAGACCTATGGCTACACCTTC
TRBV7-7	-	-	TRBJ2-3	CASSPITVGDTQYF	TGTGCCAGCAGCCCCATAACGGTTGGTGATACGCAGTATTTT
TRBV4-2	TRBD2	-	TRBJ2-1	CASSRIAGGLRNEQFF	TGTGCCAGCAGCCGAATAGCGGGAGGGCTACGAAATGAGCAGTTCTTC
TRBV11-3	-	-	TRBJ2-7	CASSDPKINYEQYF	TGTGCCAGCAGTGACCCGAAAATCAACTACGAGCAGTACTTC
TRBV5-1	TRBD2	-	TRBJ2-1	CASSLEAGGPRFF	TGCGCCAGCAGCTTGGAGGCGGGAGGGCCAAGGTTCTTC
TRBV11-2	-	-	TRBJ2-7	CASSYSGSPYF	TGTGCCAGCAGCTACTCAGGGTCCCCGTACTTC
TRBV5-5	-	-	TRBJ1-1	CASSLGLTGVLNTEAFF	TGTGCCAGCAGCTTGGGACTTACGGGGGTCTTAAACACTGAAGCTTTCTTT
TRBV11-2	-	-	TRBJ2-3	CASSPRGGDTQYF	TGTGCCAGCAGCCCGAGAGGTGGGGATACGCAGTATTTT
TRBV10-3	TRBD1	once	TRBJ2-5	CAIGGQGQETQYF	TGTGCCATTGGAGGACAGGGGCAAGAGACCCAGTACTTC
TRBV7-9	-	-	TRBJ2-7	CASSGREQYF	TGTGCCAGCAGCGGAAGAGAGCAGTACTTC
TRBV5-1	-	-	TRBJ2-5	CASSWPGAEDYWYQETQYF	TGCGCCAGCAGCTGGCCTGGTGCGGAGGACTATTGGTACCAAGAGACCCAGTACTTC
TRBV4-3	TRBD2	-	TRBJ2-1	CASSQDPLAGVTEQFF	TGCGCCAGCAGCCAAGATCCCCTAGCGGGAGTAACTGAGCAGTTCTTC
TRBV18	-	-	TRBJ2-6	CASSPTSGANVLTF	TGTGCCAGCTCACCGACGAGTGGGGCCAACGTCCTGACTTTC
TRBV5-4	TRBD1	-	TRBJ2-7	CASRPGQGAYEQYF	TGTGCCAGCAGGCCTGGACAGGGGGCATACGAGCAGTACTTC
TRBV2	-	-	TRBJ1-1	CSTAVTALGDGTEAFF	TGTAGCACAGCAGTGACCGCCTTAGGGGACGGCACTGAAGCTTTCTTT
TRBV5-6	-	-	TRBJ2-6	CASSLSAPRDVLTF	TGTGCCAGCAGCTTGTCGGCACCTCGTGACGTCCTGACTTTC
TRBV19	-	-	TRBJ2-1	CASSNRHEQFF	TGTGCCAGTAGTAATCGGCATGAGCAGTTCTTC
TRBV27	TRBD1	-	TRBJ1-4	CASRDRVNEKLFF	TGTGCCAGCAGGGACAGGGTAAATGAAAAACTGTTTTTT
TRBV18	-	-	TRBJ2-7	CASSPTSSVLDEQYF	TGTGCCAGCTCACCTACGTCGTCCGTCCTGGACGAGCAGTACTTC
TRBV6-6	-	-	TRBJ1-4	CASSPSPGDFEKLFF	TGTGCCAGCAGTCCGAGCCCAGGGGATTTCGAAAAACTGTTTTTT
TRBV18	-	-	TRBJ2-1	CASSPDRANEQFF	TGTGCCAGCTCGCCCGATAGGGCCAATGAGCAGTTCTTC
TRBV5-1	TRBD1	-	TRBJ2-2	CASSLVQGASGELFF	TGCGCCAGCAGCTTGGTTCAGGGGGCAAGTGGGGAGCTGTTTTTT
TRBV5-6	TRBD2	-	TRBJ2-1	CASSELPLAGRNEQFF	TGTGCCAGCAGCGAACTGCCACTAGCGGGTCGCAATGAGCAGTTCTTC
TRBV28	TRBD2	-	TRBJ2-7	CASSDPRRGRTSYEQYF	TGTGCCAGCAGTGACCCGAGGCGCGGGAGGACCTCCTACGAGCAGTACTTC
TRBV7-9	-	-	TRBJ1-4	CASRRVTNEKLFF	TGTGCCAGCAGAAGGGTAACTAATGAAAAACTGTTTTTT
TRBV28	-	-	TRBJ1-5	CASTQDSEGHYSNQPQHF	TGTGCCAGCACCCAGGACAGTGAAGGGCATTATAGCAATCAGCCCCAGCATTTT
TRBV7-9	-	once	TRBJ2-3	CASRTQGSTDTQYF	TGTGCCAGCAGGACACAGGGTTCAACAGATACGCAGTATTTT
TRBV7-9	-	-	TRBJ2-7	CASSPLGRDYEQYF	TGTGCCAGCAGCCCTCTCGGCAGGGACTACGAGCAGTACTTC
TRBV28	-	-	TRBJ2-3	CASTDRYTQYF	TGTGCCAGCACAGACCGATATACGCAGTATTTT
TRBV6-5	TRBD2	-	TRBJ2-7	CASSGRERAYEQYF	TGTGCCAGCAGTGGGAGGGAGAGGGCCTACGAGCAGTACTTC
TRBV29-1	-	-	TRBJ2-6	CSVGVGGSSGANVLTF	TGCAGCGTTGGTGTTGGGGGCTCCTCTGGGGCCAACGTCCTGACTTTC
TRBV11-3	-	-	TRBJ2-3	CASSLDRDTDTQYF	TGTGCCAGCAGCTTAGACAGGGACACAGATACGCAGTATTTT
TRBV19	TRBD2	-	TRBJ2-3	CASSTTSGVGVGDTQYF	TGTGCCAGTAGTACCACTAGCGGGGTCGGAGTTGGAGATACGCAGTATTTT
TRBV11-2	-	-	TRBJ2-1	CASSSGQIIYEQFF	TGTGCCAGCAGCAGTGGACAGATAATCTATGAGCAGTTCTTC